This is a list of T cell receptor beta chains from one sample in a study of T cell responses to AZD1222 COVID-19 vaccine. Some clones are missing from TCRdb's copy, which holds only in-frame ones; the method was immunoSEQ multiplex PCR. The sample holds about 180,000 clones; 92% are singletons and the top ten take roughly 2%. The sample in question was peripheral blood, obtained 28 days after the second AZD1222 dose. All receptors come from an adult who received the AZD1222 COVID-19 vaccine. Both conserved end residues are part of each CDR3. A D gene is named only where the DNA matches it firmly. Only some rows state a clone size, as once, few, many or a class for expanded clones.

-	TRBV18	-	TRBJ1-1	CASSPAAMNTEAFF	TGTGCCAGCTCACCAGCTGCTATGAACACTGAAGCTTTCTTT
-	TRBV10-1	-	TRBJ1-1	CASSPNGDTEAFF	TGCGCCAGCAGTCCTAATGGGGACACTGAAGCTTTCTTT
TRBD1	TRBV20-1	-	TRBJ2-5	CSASGDPGDRQETQYF	TGCAGTGCTAGTGGGGACCCCGGGGACAGACAAGAGACCCAGTACTTC
-	TRBV4-1	-	TRBJ2-4	CASSQPTVTAKNIQYF	TGCGCCAGCAGCCAACCGACAGTTACAGCCAAAAACATTCAGTACTTC
-	TRBV5-8	-	TRBJ1-2	CASRRGRSYGYTF	TGTGCCAGCAGGCGGGGAAGGAGCTATGGCTACACCTTC
TRBD1	TRBV28	-	TRBJ2-5	CASRGTGGREQETQYF	TGTGCCAGCAGGGGGACAGGGGGCAGGGAGCAAGAGACCCAGTACTTC
-	TRBV6-2/TRBV6-3	-	TRBJ1-6	CASSYPTVRGYNSPLHF	TGTGCCAGCAGTTACCCGACAGTCCGGGGGTATAATTCACCCCTCCACTTT
TRBD1	TRBV28	-	TRBJ2-1	CASSLSTGEQFF	TGTGCCAGCAGTTTATCGACAGGGGAGCAGTTCTTC
-	TRBV7-9	-	TRBJ1-6	CASSIPAGNNSPLHF	TGTGCCAGCAGCATTCCGGCAGGAAATAATTCACCCCTCCACTTT
-	TRBV7-2	-	TRBJ2-3	CASSPYGAEDTQYF	TGTGCCAGCAGCCCATACGGGGCGGAAGATACGCAGTATTTT
-	TRBV11-2	-	TRBJ2-2	CASSSTEDTGELFF	TGTGCCAGCAGCTCGACGGAAGACACCGGGGAGCTGTTTTTT
TRBD1	TRBV7-8	-	TRBJ2-7	CASSLNPTGTGGEQYF	TGTGCCAGCAGCTTAAACCCAACCGGGACAGGGGGCGAGCAGTACTTC
TRBD1	TRBV15	-	TRBJ1-4	CATSPRTGGREKLFF	TGTGCCACCAGCCCCCGGACAGGGGGTAGGGAAAAACTGTTTTTT
-	TRBV7-2	-	TRBJ1-5	CASSLVEQPQHF	TGTGCCAGCAGCTTAGTGGAACAGCCCCAGCATTTT
-	TRBV9	-	TRBJ1-1	CASSVGRYDTEAFF	TGTGCCAGCAGCGTCGGACGGTACGACACTGAAGCTTTCTTT
-	TRBV5-1	-	TRBJ2-7	CASSFQGAGSYEQYF	TGCGCCAGCAGCTTCCAAGGGGCGGGGTCCTACGAGCAGTACTTC
-	TRBV21-1	-	TRBJ1-6	CASSSPGQGNSPLHF	TGTGCCAGCAGCAGCCCCGGACAGGGGAATTCACCCCTCCACTTT
TRBD2	TRBV10-3	few	TRBJ2-1	CAIASGGPPGDEQFF	TGTGCCATCGCCAGCGGGGGGCCTCCGGGGGATGAGCAGTTCTTC
TRBD1	TRBV6-6	once	TRBJ1-6	CASSYLTGNSPLHF	TGTGCCAGCAGTTACTTGACAGGGAATTCACCCCTCCACTTT
-	TRBV9	-	TRBJ2-3	CASSVGGRGSTDTQYF	TGTGCCAGCAGCGTAGGTGGTAGGGGTAGCACAGATACGCAGTATTTT
-	TRBV12-3/TRBV12-4	-	TRBJ2-1	CASSWQGGGEQFF	TGTGCCAGCAGTTGGCAGGGGGGAGGTGAGCAGTTCTTC
-	TRBV6-5	-	TRBJ1-4	CASRRGDGFNEKLFF	TGTGCCAGCAGGAGGGGTGATGGTTTTAATGAAAAACTGTTTTTT
-	TRBV12-3/TRBV12-4	-	TRBJ1-2	CASSLGGYTF	TGTGCCAGCAGTTTAGGGGGCTACACCTTC
-	TRBV15	few	TRBJ1-2	CATRTKMEANYGYTF	TGTGCCACCAGGACAAAGATGGAAGCTAACTATGGCTACACCTTC
TRBD2	TRBV7-6	once	TRBJ2-2	CASSIGLAGDHTGELFF	TGTGCCAGCAGCATCGGACTAGCGGGAGACCACACCGGGGAGCTGTTTTTT
TRBD1	TRBV7-3	-	TRBJ2-1	CASRAPGQGSGSYNEQFF	TGTGCCAGCAGGGCGCCGGGACAGGGTTCGGGGTCCTACAATGAGCAGTTCTTC
TRBD2	TRBV7-2	-	TRBJ2-1	CASSLEAGVYNEQFF	TGTGCCAGCAGCTTAGAAGCGGGAGTATACAATGAGCAGTTCTTC
TRBD1	TRBV6-4	-	TRBJ2-5	CASSTGDETQYF	TGTGCCAGCTCGACAGGGGACGAGACCCAGTACTTC
-	TRBV2	few	TRBJ1-2	CASRGINYGYTF	TGTGCCAGCAGGGGGATTAACTATGGCTACACCTTC
TRBD1	TRBV10-2	many	TRBJ1-1	CASSPSRDRGRWTEAFF	TGCGCCAGCAGCCCGTCCCGGGACAGGGGGCGATGGACTGAAGCTTTCTTT
-	TRBV2	-	TRBJ2-5	CASSDRGARTETQYF	TGTGCCAGCAGTGATCGCGGGGCCAGGACGGAGACCCAGTACTTC
-	TRBV2	-	TRBJ2-3	CASTLGRTTDTQYF	TGTGCCAGCACCCTTGGGCGGACCACAGATACGCAGTATTTT
-	TRBV5-6	-	TRBJ2-7	CASSLERGLGPEQYF	TGTGCCAGCAGCTTGGAAAGGGGGTTAGGACCCGAGCAGTACTTC
-	TRBV15	-	TRBJ1-4	CATSRDRGGATNEKLFF	TGTGCCACCAGCAGAGATCGAGGGGGAGCAACTAATGAAAAACTGTTTTTT
-	TRBV2	-	TRBJ2-5	CASSEGWVHGAETQYF	TGTGCCAGCAGTGAAGGATGGGTACACGGGGCGGAGACCCAGTACTTC
-	TRBV15	-	TRBJ2-1	CATSRDRGTYNEQFF	TGTGCCACCAGCAGAGATCGGGGCACCTACAATGAGCAGTTCTTC
-	TRBV18	-	TRBJ1-2	CASSRDRQIVVDGYTF	TGTGCCAGCTCACGAGACAGACAGATAGTAGTGGATGGCTACACCTTC
TRBD2	TRBV15	-	TRBJ2-1	CATSRSGLAGVDNEQFF	TGTGCCACCAGCAGATCAGGACTAGCGGGAGTAGATAATGAGCAGTTCTTC
-	TRBV2	-	TRBJ2-7	CASFRSSYEQYF	TGTGCCAGCTTTCGGAGCTCCTACGAGCAGTACTTC
-	TRBV19	-	TRBJ1-1	CASNKDGAHTEAFF	TGTGCCAGTAATAAGGACGGAGCCCACACTGAAGCTTTCTTT
-	TRBV11-2	-	TRBJ1-5	CASSHPGGQPQHF	TGTGCCAGCAGCCACCCGGGGGGGCAGCCCCAGCATTTT
-	TRBV13	-	TRBJ2-5	CASSQPVRGETQYF	TGTGCCAGCAGCCAACCGGTTCGAGGGGAGACCCAGTACTTC
-	TRBV6-5	-	TRBJ2-5	CASSLAGSTPWETQYF	TGTGCCAGCAGTTTAGCAGGGTCGACCCCTTGGGAGACCCAGTACTTC
-	TRBV3-1/TRBV3-2	-	TRBJ2-2	CASSRTASNTGELFF	TGTGCCAGCAGCCGGACCGCATCGAACACCGGGGAGCTGTTTTTT
-	TRBV7-8	-	TRBJ2-7	CASSRRESVGEQYF	TGTGCCAGCAGCCGTCGGGAGTCCGTAGGCGAGCAGTACTTC
-	TRBV30	-	TRBJ1-6	CAWSPLGVRGAPLHF	TGTGCCTGGAGTCCGCTGGGGGTCAGAGGGGCTCCCCTCCACTTT
-	TRBV7-7	-	TRBJ1-3	CASSPGSGNTIYF	TGTGCCAGCAGCCCGGGCTCTGGAAACACCATATATTTT
-	TRBV7-8	-	TRBJ1-2	CASSSGLNYGYTF	TGTGCCAGCAGCTCGGGACTAAACTATGGCTACACCTTC
TRBD2	TRBV3-1/TRBV3-2	few	TRBJ2-7	CASSQGAGVWEQYF	TGTGCCAGCAGCCAAGGAGCGGGAGTTTGGGAGCAGTACTTC
-	TRBV28	-	TRBJ2-7	CASSLGGGTLAYEQYF	TGTGCCAGCAGTCTCGGTGGCGGGACCCTAGCCTACGAGCAGTACTTC
-	TRBV7-3	-	TRBJ2-2	CASSPGTTNTGELFF	TGTGCCAGCAGCCCCGGGACAACGAACACCGGGGAGCTGTTTTTT
TRBD1	TRBV4-1	-	TRBJ2-7	CASSQDQGTGPYEQYF	TGCGCCAGCAGCCAAGATCAGGGGACAGGGCCCTACGAGCAGTACTTC
-	TRBV5-4	-	TRBJ2-2	CASSLDTGLNTGELFF	TGTGCCAGCAGCTTGGATACAGGGCTGAACACCGGGGAGCTGTTTTTT
TRBD1	TRBV7-9	-	TRBJ2-7	CASSRAGTGGSEQYF	TGTGCCAGCAGCAGAGCCGGGACAGGGGGATCCGAGCAGTACTTC
TRBD1	TRBV6-5	-	TRBJ2-1	CASSYMGQSINEQFF	TGTGCCAGCAGTTACATGGGACAGAGCATAAATGAGCAGTTCTTC
TRBD2	TRBV30	-	TRBJ2-3	CAWMGLGLAGVSDTQYF	TGTGCCTGGATGGGACTCGGACTAGCGGGAGTGTCAGATACGCAGTATTTT
TRBD1	TRBV19	-	TRBJ1-5	CASTSTGTANQPQHF	TGTGCCAGTACCTCAACCGGGACAGCCAATCAGCCCCAGCATTTT
TRBD2	TRBV6-2/TRBV6-3	-	TRBJ2-7	CASSSGTTIYEQYF	TGTGCCAGCAGTTCCGGGACTACAATTTACGAGCAGTACTTC
-	TRBV3-1/TRBV3-2	-	TRBJ1-5	CASSLGTPGSNQPQHF	TGTGCCAGCAGCCTCGGGACGCCGGGTTCCAATCAGCCCCAGCATTTT